This entry lists 10 T cell receptor beta chains sequenced from one sample in a study of T and B cells in COVID-19 patients. Each TRB amplification used roughly 220-550 ng of genomic DNA from blood. BIOMED2 TRB-A/B primer pools were used in multiplex TRB PCR. TCRdb called the multiplex PCR reads again in MiXCR, with one record for every CDR3 protein. Seen here are tens of thousands of distinct CDR3 sequences, about 31% observed once, and the top ten hold about 2.2%. Material for sequencing was blood. The source is a human donor who had recovered from COVID-19.

This clonotype is labeled medium-sized. The J gene is TRBJ1-6, the V gene TRBV27; D is perhaps TRBD1 (6 bases). This CDR3 contains 15 residues. The germline gives CDR1 MNHEY, CDR2 SMNVEV (reference sequence). V was shortened by 2 bases and J by 7 bases, with 12 bases between the two germline ends. The CDR3 nucleotides read TGTGCCAGCAGTTTAGACACAGGGCGGAATTCACCCCTCCACTTT. This gives the protein CASSLDTGRNSPLHF.

The chain carries TRBV5-1 and TRBJ2-5; TRBD2 aligns across 13 bases. The CDR3 contains 16 residues. Germline V lookup: CDR1 SGHRS, CDR2 YFSETQ. The V gene end was trimmed by 0 bases and the J gene end by 5 bases; junction bases not matched to a gene: 4. Here the CDR3 DNA reads TGCGCCAGCAGCTTGGGGACTAGCGGGGGTTTGGAGACCCAGTACTTC. It is translated as CASSLGTSGGLETQYF.

CDR3 DNA: TGCAGTGCTAGAGATATAATGACAGCAAGCCCTACTAATTCACCCCTCCACTTT. It is translated as CSARDIMTASPTNSPLHF. The V and J genes are TRBV20-1 and TRBJ1-6, with D perhaps matching TRBD1 (5 bases). Germline V lookup: CDR1 DFQATT, CDR2 SNEGSKA (reference sequence). The CDR3 totals 18 residues. Trimming cost V 0 bases and J 6 bases, with 21 bases left between them.

This chain links TRBV12-3 or TRBV12-4 with TRBJ2-3, with D possibly TRBD2 on 7 matching bases. The CDR3 covers 15 residues. The ends were cut back, 3 bases at V and 4 bases at J, with 14 bases in the middle. The CDR3 loop is CASSFSGGAADTQYF. The CDR3 coding sequence is TGTGCCAGCAGTTTCAGTGGGGGGGCGGCAGATACGCAGTATTTT.

This clonotype showed up many times. The chain uses TRBV5-4 and TRBJ2-1; D remains unclear. The germline V and J ends were trimmed by 5 bases and 3 bases, with 21 bases remaining between them. Germline-derived CDR1 and CDR2 are SGHNT and YYREEE (reference sequence). The CDR3 runs to 17 residues. The CDR3 nucleotides are TGTGCCAGCAGTTCATACCCACATAGCTGGGACTACAATGAGCAGTTCTTC. The encoded protein is CASSSYPHSWDYNEQFF.

In its sample, this clonotype is medium-sized (0.01 to 0.1%). The chain couples TRBV29-1 to TRBJ1-2; 7 bases are shared with TRBD1. The germline V gene encodes CDR1 SQVTM and CDR2 ANQGSEA. The CDR3 has 11 residues. J was trimmed by 5 bases and V by 7 bases; bases with no gene match: 4. CDR3: CSGGTDYGYTF. As DNA, the CDR3 is TGCAGCGGCGGGACAGATTATGGCTACACCTTC.

Many counts were recorded for this clonotype. This chain joins TRBV6-5 and TRBJ1-5; D not certain. CDR3 length: 14 residues. The V gene lost 5 bases and the J gene lost 5 bases, with 13 bases spanning the gap. CDR1 and CDR2 (germline): MNHEY, SVGAGI. CDR3 protein: CASSRGGSDQPQHF. CDR3 bases: TGTGCCAGCAGTCGCGGCGGTTCCGATCAGCCCCAGCATTTT.

Note on this clonotype: This may be a read error: a much more frequent sequence differs by one nucleotide. CDR3 residues: CASTDRGSGIYEQYF. DNA for the CDR3: TGTGCCAGCACCGACCGAGGGTCAGGGATCTACGAGCAGTACTTC. The chain uses TRBV5-4 and TRBJ2-7, with D possibly called TRBD1 or TRBD2 (5 bases each). The V gene lost 6 bases and the J gene lost 3 bases, with 19 bases spanning the gap. The germline CDR1 and CDR2 sequences are SGHNT and YYREEE (reference sequence). The CDR3 runs to 15 residues.

This clonotype is judged medium-sized. V gene TRBV19 combines with J gene TRBJ2-2; TRBD2 matches 11 bases. This CDR3 has 16 residues. CDR1 is LNHDA, CDR2 SQIVND, per germline (reference sequence). The trim removed 8 bases at V and 5 bases at J, leaving 10 bases unmatched. DNA of the CDR3: TGTGCCAGTGCGGCTAGCGGGGGGACCCGGACCGGGGAGCTGTTTTTT. Its translation is CASAASGGTRTGELFF.

This clonotype was observed many times. The CDR3 here is CASSPPTFPETQYF. CDR3 sequence (DNA): TGTGCCAGCTCACCACCGACCTTCCCGGAGACCCAGTACTTC. The chain joins TRBV18 to TRBJ2-5; no reliable D call. Germline V CDR1 and CDR2: KGHSH, LQKENI. The CDR3 contains 14 residues. The V end was cut by 0 bases, the J end by 5 bases, with 10 bases between.